This T cell receptor beta chain was profiled in a study of shared clonotypes between healthy human individuals. Study context: Per-donor plates numbered three CD4 naive, three CD4 memory, two CD8 naive and one CD8 memory.

Findings and caveats of the study: Sample collection involved blood only; tissue repertoires are likely different. Even with large depth, rarefaction showed that sorted-subset sequencing was incomplete.

All of the donors resided in Nashville, Tennessee, and each was a Caucasian adult. About this clone itself: Its specificity is unknown.

Per the germline V gene, CDR1 is MGHRA and CDR2 is YSYEKL. The V and J ends lost 1 base and 1 base respectively, with 15 bases between them. This CDR3 comprises 17 residues. Only in-frame clones appear in the TCRdb table, and some are missing; sequencing was by immunoSEQ multiplex PCR. The table records over 2 million clones, around 93% of them present only once. This rearrangement joins TRBV4-1 to TRBJ2-3; D remains unclear. This TCR was sampled from a man in his late teens or twenties in good health. Some clones in this sample may be carry-over from other donors' samples. The specimen sequenced was naive CD4+ T cells from PBMCs. Subset of the sample: CD45RA+ positively selected. The CDR3 DNA is TGCGCCAGCAGCCAAGTGCCAGGACCACCTCGCACAGATACGCAGTATTTT. This codes for CASSQVPGPPRTDTQYF.